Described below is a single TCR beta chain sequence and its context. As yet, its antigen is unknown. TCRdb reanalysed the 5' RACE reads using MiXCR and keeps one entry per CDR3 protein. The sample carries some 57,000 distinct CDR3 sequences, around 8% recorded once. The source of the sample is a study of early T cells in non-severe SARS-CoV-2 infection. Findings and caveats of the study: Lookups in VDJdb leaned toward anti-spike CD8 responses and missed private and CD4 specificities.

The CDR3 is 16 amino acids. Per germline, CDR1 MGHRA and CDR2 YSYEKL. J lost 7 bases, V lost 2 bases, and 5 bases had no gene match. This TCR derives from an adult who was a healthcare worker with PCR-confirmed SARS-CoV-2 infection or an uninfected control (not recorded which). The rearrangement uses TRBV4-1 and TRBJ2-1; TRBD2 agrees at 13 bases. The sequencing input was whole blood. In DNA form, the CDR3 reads TGCGCCAGCAGCCAACTACTAGCGGGGGGGAGAAATGAGCAGTTCTTC. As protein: CASSQLLAGGRNEQFF.